Following are 21 T cell receptor beta chains from one sample sequenced in a study of shared clonotypes between healthy human individuals. CD45RO-negative, CCR7-selected cells formed the naive CD8 fraction, which excluded terminally differentiated effector memory CD45RA+ cells. The protocol was immunoSEQ multiplex PCR, while the TCRdb copy is restricted to in-frame clones and leaves out a portion. The sample comprises about 2.1 million clones, roughly 95% of which are singletons, and about 1.6% rests with the top ten. Source material: naive CD8+ T cells from PBMCs. These receptors all stem from a man in his late teens or twenties in good health. Some clones in this sample may be carry-over from other donors' samples.

CDR3 in DNA: TGCAGCGTTGAGGGGCCAGGGCCCAATGACGAGCAGTACTTC. Translating gives CSVEGPGPNDEQYF. The genes are TRBV29-1 and TRBJ2-5, with TRBD1 as a possible D gene (5 bases). The J call is in doubt because the DNA end fits TRBJ2-7 better. Germline V gene sequence: CDR1 SQVTM, CDR2 ANQGSEA. The CDR3 covers 14 residues.

The chain couples TRBV5-5 to TRBJ2-2; the D gene is possibly TRBD2 (5 bases). With 2 bases removed from V and 4 bases from J, the gap between germline ends came to 12 bases. The CDR3 has 15 residues. Germline V gene lookup returns CDR1 SGHKS and CDR2 YYEKEE (reference sequence). The CDR3 is CASSFMKRFTGELFF. CDR3 nucleotides: TGTGCCAGCAGCTTCATGAAGCGGTTCACCGGGGAGCTGTTTTTT.

This chain joins TRBV5-5 and TRBJ2-2; D may be TRBD2 (6 bases). The CDR3 totals 16 residues. Trimming took 4 bases from V and 6 from J, leaving 19 bases between them. The germline V gene encodes CDR1 SGHKS and CDR2 YYEKEE (reference sequence). CDR3 protein: CASSPAWRGIPGELFF. CDR3 DNA: TGTGCCAGCAGCCCCGCGTGGCGGGGTATCCCCGGGGAGCTGTTTTTT.

The chain is built from TRBV4-1 and TRBJ2-5; D remains unclear. Gene TRBJ2-7 matches the end of the DNA better, so the J call may be wrong. CDR3 length: 13 amino acids. Germline-derived CDR1 and CDR2 are MGHRA and YSYEKL. CDR3 protein: CASSERAAYEQYF. CDR3 nucleotide sequence: TGCGCCAGCAGCGAACGGGCGGCCTACGAGCAGTACTTC.

V usage is TRBV7-2 and J usage is TRBJ2-3; TRBD2 aligns across 9 bases. V was clipped by 5 bases and J by 2 bases; unmatched bases: 8. There are 16 residues in the CDR3. In germline, CDR1 is SGHTA, CDR2 FQGNSA. The CDR3 DNA is TGTGCCAGCAGCCCACCCCTAGCGGGACACACAGATACGCAGTATTTT. This encodes CASSPPLAGHTDTQYF.

The chain employs TRBV21-1 and TRBJ2-7. TRBV21-1 is recorded as a pseudogene. The CDR3 totals 15 residues. The CDR3 DNA reads TGTGCCAGCAGCAAATATCCCTCCAACTCCTACGAGCAGTACTTC. The encoded protein is CASSKYPSNSYEQYF.

This chain uses TRBV5-6 with TRBJ2-1; TRBD1 or TRBD2 may be the D gene (6 bases each). Germline CDR1 and CDR2: SGHDT and YYEEEE. With 7 bases removed from V and 10 bases from J, the gap between germline ends came to 9 bases. This CDR3 has 10 residues. The CDR3 DNA sequence: TGTGCCAGCGAGGGGGGAGAGCAGTTCTTC. It encodes CASEGGEQFF.

The chain uses TRBV4-3 and TRBJ2-2; D possibly corresponds to TRBD2 (5 bases). Trimming cost V 4 bases and J 1 base, with 16 bases left between them. The CDR3 is 17 residues long. Germline V CDR1 and CDR2: LGHNA, YSLEER. Written as DNA, the CDR3 is TGCGCCAGCAGCCCCCACCCGGGGAGCGGGAACACCGGGGAGCTGTTTTTT. Translated, it gives CASSPHPGSGNTGELFF.

The CDR3 nucleotides read TGTGCCAGCAGCTTAAGGGGGGCCCTCGGGTACGAGCAGTACTTC. This encodes CASSLRGALGYEQYF. The V gene is TRBV7-8, the J gene TRBJ2-7, with D tentatively TRBD1 or TRBD2 (6 bases each). Germline CDR1 and CDR2: SGHVS and FQNEAQ. The CDR3 contains 15 residues. Trimming shortened V by 2 bases and J by 4 bases, and 15 bases separated the two germline ends.

The J gene is TRBJ2-7, the V gene TRBV7-2; D not certain. This CDR3 contains 15 residues. Trimming pared 1 base from V and 2 bases from J, leaving 12 bases between. Germline lookup yields CDR1 SGHTA and CDR2 FQGNSA. The DNA of the CDR3 is TGTGCCAGCAGCTTAGGGCCGCAGCGAACCTACGAGCAGTACTTC. This translates into CASSLGPQRTYEQYF.

CDR3 sequence (DNA): TGCGCCAGCAGCCAAGCGGAGACCTACTATGGCTACACCTTC. Amino acid sequence: CASSQAETYYGYTF. The chain is built from TRBV4-3 and TRBJ1-2; no clear D. Germline CDR1 is LGHNA and CDR2 is YSLEER. Trimming left V 1 base short and J 3 bases short, with 9 bases between. CDR3 length: 14 amino acids.

The chain has TRBV10-2 and TRBJ2-5; tentatively, D is TRBD2 (5 bases). Per germline, CDR1 WSHSY and CDR2 SAAADI. The length of the CDR3 is 14 residues. V was pared by 3 bases and J by 4 bases, with 12 bases between. The CDR3 sequence is CASSDRVAGETQYF. The CDR3 bases are TGCGCCAGCAGTGACCGAGTGGCGGGAGAGACCCAGTACTTC.

This rearrangement joins TRBV9 to TRBJ2-2, with 9 positions matching TRBD2. Germline V CDR1 and CDR2: SGDLS, YYNGEE. After removal of 1 base from V and 5 bases from J, the junction contained 9 bases not matched to a gene. The CDR3 is 17 residues long. The CDR3 region has the DNA TGTGCCAGCAGCGTAACTCCCGGGACTAGCAGAACCGGGGAGCTGTTTTTT. Translating gives CASSVTPGTSRTGELFF.

The genes are TRBV7-9 and TRBJ2-3, with D possibly being TRBD1 or TRBD2 (5 bases each). V lost 0 bases, J lost 3 bases, and 13 bases lay in between. This CDR3 is built from 16 residues. Germline assignment: CDR1 SEHNR and CDR2 FQNEAQ (reference sequence). The DNA for the CDR3 is TGTGCCAGCAGCTTAGCCCTAAGGGACCTTACAGATACGCAGTATTTT. Encoded protein: CASSLALRDLTDTQYF.

J is TRBJ2-1 and V is TRBV29-1, with TRBD1 as a possible D gene (6 bases). The germline V gene encodes CDR1 SQVTM and CDR2 ANQGSEA. The CDR3 loop spans 13 amino acids. Trimming shortened V by 4 bases and J by 7 bases, and 14 bases separated the two germline ends. The CDR3 DNA sequence: TGCAGCGTTGTCACAGGGAATACGAATGAGCAGTTCTTC. It codes for CSVVTGNTNEQFF.

The chain has TRBV6-1 and TRBJ2-4; 11 nucleotides line up with TRBD1. V shed 6 bases, J shed 8 bases, and the junction held 6 bases outside the gene matches. The CDR3 length is 14 residues. Germline V gives CDR1 MNHNS, CDR2 SASEGT. The CDR3, as DNA: TGTGCCAGCAGGGACAGGGGGCTAATGCACATTCAGTACTTC. Translating gives CASRDRGLMHIQYF.

The rearrangement uses TRBV7-2 and TRBJ2-3; D is unresolved. CDR3 length: 15 amino acids. Looked up from germline, CDR1 is SGHTA and CDR2 is FQGNSA. The V end was cut by 0 bases, the J end by 2 bases, with 9 bases between. The chain's CDR3 is CASSLAGRTTDTQYF. In DNA, the CDR3 is TGTGCCAGCAGCTTAGCCGGCAGAACCACAGATACGCAGTATTTT. The full variable domain, completed using reference TRBV7-2 and TRBJ2-3, is GAGVSQSPSNKVTEKGKDVELRCDPISGHTALYWYRQSLGQGLEFLIYFQGNSAPDKSGLPSDRFSAERTGGSVSTLTIQRTQQEDSAVYLCASSLAGRTTDTQYFGPGTRLTVL.

The chain is built from TRBV27 and TRBJ1-1; D uncertain. Germline CDR1 is MNHEY and CDR2 is SMNVEV (reference sequence). The V and J ends lost 8 bases and 1 base respectively, with 11 bases between them. The CDR3 covers 13 residues. The CDR3 nucleotides are TGTGCCAGCCTTATTACAGCGAACACTGAAGCTTTCTTT. Amino acids: CASLITANTEAFF.

The genes are TRBV7-2 and TRBJ2-3; D unclear. Germline lookup yields CDR1 SGHTA and CDR2 FQGNSA. CDR3 length: 15 residues. Deletions cut 1 base from V and 4 bases from J, with 12 bases between. DNA of the CDR3: TGTGCCAGCAGCTTAGTCTTTGGAAGCGCAGATACGCAGTATTTT. This gives the protein CASSLVFGSADTQYF.

J is TRBJ2-3 and V is TRBV5-1; D perhaps matches TRBD2 (6 bases). The V end was cut by 1 base, the J end by 6 bases, with 12 bases between. This CDR3 has 14 residues. The germline gives CDR1 SGHRS, CDR2 YFSETQ. This CDR3 is CASSLHTSKDTQYF. In nucleotides, the CDR3 is TGCGCCAGCAGCTTGCACACTAGCAAGGATACGCAGTATTTT.

This clone was counted only a few times. The chain combines TRBV30 with TRBJ1-1; D is perhaps TRBD1 (5 bases). The CDR3 consists of 11 residues. From germline, CDR1 is GTSNPN and CDR2 SVGIG (reference sequence). Trimming cost V 8 bases and J 7 bases, with 14 bases left between them. The CDR3 region has the DNA TGTGCCGGATTAGAGGGGTTTGAAGCTTTCTTT. This gives the protein CAGLEGFEAFF. The variable domain in full, with the rest retrieved from reference TRBV30 and TRBJ1-1, is SQTIHQWPATLVQPVGSPLSLECTVEGTSNPNLYWYRQAAGRGLQLLFYSVGIGQISSEVPQNLSASRPQDRQFILSSKKLLLSDSGFYLCAGLEGFEAFFGQGTRLTVV.